The T cell receptor beta chain described here comes from a study of beta chain features in type 1 diabetes. This clone has more than one count but fewer than ten. What it binds is unknown. Study-level points and caveats: TCRB CDR3s from Type 1 diabetes patients were moderately but significantly shorter in all four CD4+ subsets.

This CDR3 has 17 amino acids. Germline CDR1 reads SGHNT; CDR2 reads YYREEE (reference sequence). Trimming shortened V by 2 bases and J by 1 base, and 15 bases separated the two germline ends. The entirety of the isolated RNA underwent reverse transcription, so expressed TCRB transcripts were sequenced. The repertoire was sequenced with immunoSEQ multiplex PCR; TCRdb's copy has only in-frame clones and lacks some. The sample holds about 390,000 clones; 8.5% to 10% are singletons and the top ten take 0.6%. The sequence came from a young man with type 1 diabetes. Source material: central memory CD4+ T cells from blood. The genes are TRBV5-4 and TRBJ2-2; D unresolved. The chain's CDR3 is CASSFPNRRLNTGELFF. The CDR3 DNA reads TGTGCCAGCAGCTTTCCTAATAGGCGGCTGAACACCGGGGAGCTGTTTTTT.